These 17 T cell receptor beta chains originate from one sample sequenced in a study of CD8 T cells in Susac syndrome. An input of roughly 0.5 to 1 ug of RNA was subjected to reverse transcription using random hexamers. One entry per CDR3 protein, called by TCRdb with MiXCR from the immunoSEQ multiplex PCR reads. This sample has approximately 210,000 distinct CDR3 sequences; approximately 94% occur once, and the top ten carry about 0.14%. The specimen was CD4+ T cells from PBMCs. The receptor set was obtained from a human donor with Susac syndrome.

This chain links TRBV20-1 with TRBJ2-5; maybe TRBD1 (6 bases). This CDR3 spans 13 amino acids. Trimming pared 1 base from V and 7 bases from J, leaving 13 bases between. From germline, CDR1 is DFQATT and CDR2 SNEGSKA (reference sequence). The DNA for the CDR3 is TGCAGTGCTAGAGCCCTGACAGGCGGGACCCAGTACTTC. The encoded protein is CSARALTGGTQYF.

The gene calls are TRBV30 and TRBJ2-1, with 14 bases lining up with TRBD2. The V gene's germline CDR1 is GTSNPN and CDR2 SVGIG (reference sequence). The CDR3 is 16 amino acids. The ends lost 1 base at V and 8 bases at J; junction bases unmatched: 7. The CDR3 DNA reads TGTGCCTGGAGTGCCAAGGGACTAGCGGGGGCCTATGAGCAGTTCTTC. Its protein is CAWSAKGLAGAYEQFF.

The chain has TRBV10-3 and TRBJ2-1, with unresolved D. The CDR3 totals 11 residues. Germline CDR1 is ENHRY and CDR2 is SYGVKD. V shed 10 bases and J shed 5 bases, with 9 bases lying between them. As DNA, the CDR3 is TGTGCCACCACCGTCGACAATGAGCAGTTCTTC. It yields the protein CATTVDNEQFF.

The chain employs TRBV28 and TRBJ2-5; TRBD1 matches 7 bases. Unmatched junction bases numbered 8, after V lost 6 bases and J lost 1 base. The length of the CDR3 is 15 residues. Germline CDR1 and CDR2: MDHEN and SYDVKM. This CDR3 is CASRGVGQPQETQYF. For the CDR3, the DNA is TGTGCCAGCAGGGGTGTGGGACAGCCCCAAGAGACCCAGTACTTC.

This rearrangement joins TRBV20-1 to TRBJ1-5; 8 bases agree with TRBD1. CDR1 DFQATT and CDR2 SNEGSKA come from the germline V gene (reference sequence). The CDR3 has 18 residues. Trimming cost V 1 base and J 4 bases; bases outside gene matches: 15. The CDR3 here is CSARAVLGQGAANQPQHF. As DNA, the CDR3 is TGCAGTGCTAGAGCCGTCTTAGGGCAGGGGGCTGCGAATCAGCCCCAGCATTTT.

The chain employs TRBV4-1 and TRBJ2-5; the D is unclear. The CDR3 contains 14 residues. Per the germline V gene, CDR1 is MGHRA and CDR2 is YSYEKL. V shed 4 bases and J shed 1 base, with 10 bases lying between them. Written as DNA, the CDR3 is TGCGCCAGCAGCCCGGACCCGGGCCAAGAGACCCAGTACTTC. Residues: CASSPDPGQETQYF.

The chain employs TRBV4-3 and TRBJ2-7, with 8 bases that match TRBD1. Trimming at V came to 0 bases and at J to 6 bases, leaving 7 bases not matched to a gene. In germline, CDR1 is LGHNA, CDR2 YSLEER. There are 15 residues in the CDR3. CDR3 in amino acids: CASSQEDRGRAEQYF. CDR3 coding DNA: TGCGCCAGCAGCCAAGAAGACAGGGGTAGGGCCGAGCAGTACTTC.

J is TRBJ1-1 and V is TRBV29-1; 7 bases match TRBD1. From germline, CDR1 is SQVTM and CDR2 ANQGSEA. Trimming cost V 6 bases and J 2 bases; bases outside gene matches: 9. The CDR3 is 14 amino acids. The CDR3 here is CSVRLTGSNTEAFF. The CDR3 DNA reads as TGCAGCGTCCGACTGACAGGGAGTAACACTGAAGCTTTCTTT.

The chain carries TRBV6-2 or TRBV6-3 and TRBJ1-5; 9 bases line up with TRBD1. This CDR3 is built from 18 residues. CDR1 MNHEY and CDR2 SVGEGT come from the germline V gene. J was trimmed by 2 bases and V by 6 bases; bases with no gene match: 14. The CDR3 DNA is TGTGCCAGCAGCGTTGACAGGGGGAGTGGAACTGGCAATCAGCCCCAGCATTTT. Its translation: CASSVDRGSGTGNQPQHF.

The V call is TRBV6-5, the J call TRBJ2-7; unclear D gene. The CDR3 has 15 residues. V lost 2 bases and J 2 bases, leaving 13 bases between the germline ends. Germline V lookup: CDR1 MNHEY, CDR2 SVGAGI. The CDR3 reads CASSYAASYPYEQYF. As DNA, the CDR3 is TGTGCCAGCAGTTACGCGGCCTCGTACCCCTACGAGCAGTACTTC.

The CDR3 DNA reads TGTGCCATCAGTGATGCTGGGGGGACGAATTCACCCCTCCACTTT. This translates into CAISDAGGTNSPLHF. V is TRBV10-3 and J is TRBJ1-6, with D tentatively TRBD1 (5 bases). The germline gives CDR1 ENHRY, CDR2 SYGVKD. Deletions cut 3 bases from V and 7 bases from J, with 13 bases between. The CDR3 loop spans 15 amino acids.

The gene calls are TRBV21-1 and TRBJ2-6; the table's D call of TRBD2 was not tested on the DNA. TRBV21-1 is termed a pseudogene. This CDR3 has 16 residues. CDR3 in amino acids: CAVGEGPLKGANVLTF. The CDR3 DNA is TGTGCCGTCGGGGAGGGACCCCTGAAGGGGGCCAACGTCCTGACTTTC.

The chain joins TRBV20-1 to TRBJ1-6, with D perhaps TRBD1 (5 bases). Trimming took off 0 bases at V and 5 bases at J, with 11 bases between the two ends. The germline CDR1 and CDR2 sequences are DFQATT and SNEGSKA (reference sequence). The CDR3 sequence is 15 residues long. The CDR3 DNA sequence: TGCAGTGCTAGAGATATGAGCAGGGATAATTCACCCCTCCACTTT. Translation gives CSARDMSRDNSPLHF.

V is TRBV9 and J is TRBJ2-1, with D possibly TRBD2 on 6 matching bases. This CDR3 is built from 17 residues. Per germline, CDR1 SGDLS and CDR2 YYNGEE. V was pared by 0 bases and J by 5 bases, with 18 bases between. CDR3 sequence: CASSVEEGGFNNNEQFF. CDR3 DNA: TGTGCCAGCAGCGTAGAGGAGGGAGGCTTCAACAACAATGAGCAGTTCTTC.

CDR3 bases: TGTGCCAGCACCCAAACGGGGTCTGGCTACACCTTC. This translates into CASTQTGSGYTF. The chain has TRBV9 and TRBJ1-2; D ambiguous. CDR3 size: 12 residues. V lost 6 bases to trimming and J lost 7 bases, with 13 bases between them. CDR1 SGDLS and CDR2 YYNGEE come from the germline V gene.

The genes are TRBV30 and TRBJ1-2; TRBD1 might be the D (5 bases). Trimming took off 7 bases at V and 4 bases at J, with 16 bases between the two ends. This CDR3 has 13 amino acids. Germline V lookup: CDR1 GTSNPN, CDR2 SVGIG (reference sequence). As DNA, the CDR3 is TGTGCCTTCTCCTCCCAGGGAAGCTATGGCTACACCTTC. This sequence encodes CAFSSQGSYGYTF.

This rearrangement joins TRBV6-5 to TRBJ2-3; weak D call: TRBD2 (6 bases). Per germline, CDR1 MNHEY and CDR2 SVGAGI. This CDR3 has 13 residues. V lost 6 bases and J 2 bases, leaving 9 bases between the germline ends. CDR3 in amino acids: CASSAGNTDTQYF. Written as DNA, the CDR3 is TGTGCCAGCAGCGCGGGAAACACAGATACGCAGTATTTT.